The 7 T cell receptor beta chains reported below all come from one sample, sequenced in a study of CXCR3-negative and CXCR3-positive naive CD8 T cells. Notes on the study in general: TRB CDR3s of CXCR3-positive naive cells were more hydrophobic than those of CXCR3-negative naive cells.

It was by 5' RACE with UMI labels that the TRB cDNA libraries were prepared. For each CDR3 protein, TCRdb gives one entry from its re-call of the 5' RACE reads, without DNA. This table holds about 150,000 distinct CDR3 sequences. Their target antigens are unknown. The sample taken for sequencing was naive CXCR3+ CD8+ T cells from blood. The subset is: CD45RO-CCR7+CD27+CD95- naive CD8+ T cells expressing CXCR3 (TNR3+). Source of these receptors: a human donor in good health. Some clones in this sample may be carry-over from other donors' samples.

V gene TRBV6-2 or TRBV6-3 combines with J gene TRBJ2-7; TCRdb proposes TRBD1, but this gene call is untestable without DNA. The CDR3 consists of 14 residues. Germline V gene lookup returns CDR1 MNHEY and CDR2 SVGEGT. The CDR3 sequence: CASSRPGVNYEQYF.

The chain carries TRBV12-3 or TRBV12-4 and TRBJ2-3; no DNA is available, so the TRBD2 call from TCRdb remains unchecked. The CDR3 loop spans 17 amino acids. The CDR3 loop reads CASRAPGVAGVTDTQYF.

The chain uses TRBV29-1 and TRBJ2-1; TCRdb's assignment of TRBD2 cannot be checked, as there is no DNA. CDR1 SQVTM and CDR2 ANQGSEA come from the germline V gene. The CDR3 has 16 residues. This CDR3 is CSVVLAGVHWDNEQFF.

The CDR3 here is CSARGGRPFKYNEQFF. The V call is TRBV20-1, the J call TRBJ2-1; absent DNA, TCRdb's TRBD2 call cannot be checked. Looked up from germline, CDR1 is DFQATT and CDR2 is SNEGSKA (reference sequence). The CDR3 runs to 16 residues.

J is TRBJ2-1 and V is TRBV29-1; the D call from TCRdb, TRBD1, cannot be confirmed without DNA. CDR1 and CDR2 from the germline V gene are SQVTM and ANQGSEA. The CDR3 extends over 16 amino acids. CDR3 loop: CSVEEPAGTTGNEQFF.

This chain joins TRBV7-7 and TRBJ2-3; no DNA is available, so the TRBD1 call from TCRdb remains unchecked. The CDR3 is 15 residues long. Germline CDR1 is SSHAT and CDR2 is FNYEAQ (reference sequence). Here the CDR3 reads CASSLAGGSTDTQYF.

The genes are TRBV7-2 and TRBJ2-7; the TRBD2 assignment by TCRdb is unverifiable without DNA. Germline V CDR1 and CDR2: SGHTA, FQGNSA. The CDR3 is 13 amino acids. CDR3 protein: CASSFERGYEQYF.